Below, 20 T cell receptor beta chains from the same sample are listed, as sequenced in a study of blood T cell repertoires in COVID-19. The protocol was immunoSEQ multiplex PCR, while the TCRdb copy is restricted to in-frame clones and leaves out a portion. The sample has about 61,000 clones; about 91% are singletons. The sequenced sample consisted of peripheral blood. These receptors originate from a woman of 80 years or more with active COVID-19.

This clone was observed a single time. The gene calls are TRBV6-5 and TRBJ2-3; D may be TRBD2 (7 bases). With 2 bases removed from V and 0 bases from J, the gap between germline ends came to 12 bases. The germline CDR1 and CDR2 sequences are MNHEY and SVGAGI. The CDR3 runs to 16 residues. CDR3 sequence (DNA): TGTGCCAGCAGTTACAGGGGGGGGCCGAGCACAGATACGCAGTATTTT. Encoded protein: CASSYRGGPSTDTQYF.

The CDR3 DNA follows: TGCGCCAGCAGCCAAGGTCAGGGGATCTCTGGAAACACCATATATTTT. It encodes CASSQGQGISGNTIYF. The chain is built from TRBV4-1 and TRBJ1-3; perhaps TRBD1 as D (6 bases). The V end lost 1 base, the J end lost 0 bases, and 10 bases lay between the germline ends. The CDR3 loop spans 16 amino acids. Germline-derived CDR1 and CDR2 are MGHRA and YSYEKL.

The V call is TRBV6-2 or TRBV6-3, the J call TRBJ2-3; D perhaps matches TRBD2 (6 bases). The CDR3 runs to 12 residues. Trimming stripped 2 bases from V and 12 bases from J, with 12 bases between. Per the germline V gene, CDR1 is MNHEY and CDR2 is SVGEGT. The CDR3 nucleotides read TGTGCCAGCAGTTACGGATGGGACTCCCAGTATTTT. This translates into CASSYGWDSQYF.

This chain connects TRBV4-3 to TRBJ1-1, with 8 bases lining up with TRBD1. The V gene end was trimmed by 1 base and the J gene end by 1 base; junction bases not matched to a gene: 8. The CDR3 is 17 amino acids. CDR1 and CDR2 (germline): LGHNA, YSLEER. This CDR3 is CASSQAPWTGRNTEAFF. The CDR3, as DNA: TGCGCCAGCAGCCAAGCTCCTTGGACAGGGCGGAACACTGAAGCTTTCTTT.

The chain links TRBV7-2 to TRBJ2-6, with TRBD2 identical over 11 bases. The V gene end was trimmed by 3 bases and the J gene end by 0 bases; junction bases not matched to a gene: 7. CDR3 length equals 19 residues. Germline CDR1 and CDR2: SGHTA and FQGNSA. CDR3 bases: TGTGCCAGCAGCTTTCTGCCGGGACTAGCGGTCTCTGGGGCCAACGTCCTGACTTTC. This sequence encodes CASSFLPGLAVSGANVLTF.

V gene TRBV27 combines with J gene TRBJ2-1; 10 positions agree with TRBD2. This CDR3 is 15 amino acids long. With V trimmed by 2 bases and J by 8 bases, 6 bases remained unmatched. Germline V gives CDR1 MNHEY, CDR2 SMNVEV (reference sequence). CDR3 in amino acids: CASSLPSGGRHEQFF. CDR3 sequence (DNA): TGTGCCAGCAGTTTACCTAGCGGGGGCCGCCATGAGCAGTTCTTC.

This clone was detected only once. V is TRBV6-5 and J is TRBJ2-1; TRBD1 agrees at 8 bases. J lost 8 bases, V lost 8 bases, and 5 bases had no gene match. The germline V gene encodes CDR1 MNHEY and CDR2 SVGAGI. The CDR3 runs 12 residues. CDR3 nucleotides: TGTGCCAGCGCGGTGGACAGGGATGAGCAGTTCTTC. It yields the protein CASAVDRDEQFF.

The chain uses TRBV30 and TRBJ1-2, with D unclear. Germline CDR1 reads GTSNPN; CDR2 reads SVGIG (reference sequence). The V gene lost 1 base and the J gene lost 4 bases, with 10 bases spanning the gap. CDR3 length equals 13 residues. CDR3 sequence: CAWSANGIYGYTF. CDR3 in DNA: TGTGCCTGGAGTGCTAACGGGATCTATGGCTACACCTTC.

The CDR3: CASSRDRGSTGELFF. The CDR3 region has the DNA TGCGCCAGCAGCCGGGACAGGGGGAGCACCGGGGAGCTGTTTTTT. The chain is built from TRBV5-1 and TRBJ2-2; 11 bases are a match to TRBD1. CDR1 SGHRS and CDR2 YFSETQ come from the germline V gene. There are 15 residues in the CDR3. The V segment lost 4 bases and the J segment 4 bases; nucleotides outside the gene matches: 3.

This chain uses TRBV5-4 with TRBJ1-4; 7 nucleotides agree with TRBD1. V lost 4 bases and J lost 7; bases outside the gene matches: 13. CDR3 size: 16 residues. From germline, CDR1 is SGHNT and CDR2 YYREEE (reference sequence). The CDR3 protein is CASSDPTGELGEKLFF. The CDR3 DNA sequence: TGTGCCAGCAGCGACCCAACAGGGGAACTTGGTGAAAAACTGTTTTTT.

The V call is TRBV11-2, the J call TRBJ2-7, with TRBD1 matching 7 bases. CDR1 SGHAT and CDR2 FQNNGV come from the germline V gene. Germline trimming cut 6 bases from V and 4 bases from J; bases unmatched to any gene: 15. This CDR3 has 16 amino acids. In nucleotides, the CDR3 is TGTGCCAGCAGTCCTACCACAGGGGCCAGCCTATACGAGCAGTACTTC. This gives the protein CASSPTTGASLYEQYF.

This clone was picked up one time. This sequence joins TRBV12-3 or TRBV12-4 and TRBJ2-1; D gene ambiguous. The CDR3 loop spans 13 amino acids. The V end lost 8 bases, the J end lost 0 bases, and 8 bases lay between the germline ends. CDR3 in DNA: TGTGCCAGCCTACAGAGCTCCTACAATGAGCAGTTCTTC. Amino acid sequence: CASLQSSYNEQFF.

This chain links TRBV28 with TRBJ2-2, with a weak D call TRBD1 (5 bases). V shed 7 bases and J shed 6 bases, with 18 bases lying between them. The germline CDR1 and CDR2 sequences are MDHEN and SYDVKM. CDR3 length: 15 residues. The CDR3 sequence is CASTQPGRASGELFF. Written as DNA, the CDR3 is TGTGCCAGCACCCAGCCGGGCAGGGCTTCCGGGGAGCTGTTTTTT.

The chain links TRBV4-1 to TRBJ2-7; 12 nucleotides agree with TRBD2. This CDR3 has 16 residues. V shed 2 bases, J shed 4 bases, and the junction held 6 bases outside the gene matches. Germline lookup yields CDR1 MGHRA and CDR2 YSYEKL. The CDR3 is CASSQRTSGAPYEQYF. DNA for the CDR3: TGCGCCAGCAGCCAACGGACTAGCGGGGCGCCTTACGAGCAGTACTTC.

The chain links TRBV5-1 to TRBJ1-1; TRBD1 might be the D (6 bases). Trimming cost V 1 base and J 3 bases, with 7 bases left between them. Germline V CDR1 and CDR2: SGHRS, YFSETQ. The CDR3 is 13 amino acids. The CDR3 DNA sequence: TGCGCCAGCAGCTTGTGGGGGCACACTGAAGCTTTCTTT. Encoded protein: CASSLWGHTEAFF.

CDR3 DNA sequence: TGTGCCAGCAGCTTGGGAACGGGGGGTTACTACGAGCAGTACTTC. It codes for CASSLGTGGYYEQYF. This rearrangement joins TRBV7-6 to TRBJ2-7; 7 bases line up with TRBD2. Trimming cost V 3 bases and J 3 bases; bases outside gene matches: 8. Germline loops: CDR1 SGHVS, CDR2 FNYEAQ. The CDR3 sequence is 15 residues long.

The rearrangement links TRBV11-2 to TRBJ2-1; 8 bases fit TRBD2. This CDR3 region has 14 residues. Germline CDR1 is SGHAT and CDR2 is FQNNGV. The V segment lost 5 bases and the J segment 2 bases; nucleotides outside the gene matches: 2. This CDR3 is CASSPGGAYNEQFF. The CDR3 DNA sequence: TGTGCCAGCAGCCCGGGGGGGGCCTACAATGAGCAGTTCTTC.

The CDR3 DNA is TGTGCCAGCAGCCCGGGGGGGGATGGTGGCTACACCTTC. This sequence encodes CASSPGGDGGYTF. The J gene is TRBJ1-2, the V gene TRBV3-1 (or the pseudogene TRBV3-2); a weak D match, TRBD1 (5 bases). This CDR3 region has 13 residues. Deletions cut 4 bases from V and 7 bases from J, with 13 bases between. In germline, CDR1 is LGHDT, CDR2 YNNKEL (reference sequence).

This chain uses TRBV5-1 with TRBJ2-2; a possible D gene is TRBD2 (6 bases). The CDR3 runs 14 residues. Trimming stripped 2 bases from V and 5 bases from J, with 10 bases between. Germline CDR1 SGHRS, CDR2 YFSETQ. The CDR3 region has the DNA TGCGCCAGCAGCTTCACTAGCCGGACCGGGGAGCTGTTTTTT. It is translated as CASSFTSRTGELFF. Filled out from reference TRBV5-1 and TRBJ2-2, the complete variable domain reads KAGVTQTPRYLIKTRGQQVTLSCSPISGHRSVSWYQQTPGQGLQFLFEYFSETQRNKGNFPGRFSGRQFSNSRSEMNVSTLELGDSALYLCASSFTSRTGELFFGEGSRLTVL.

The rearrangement links TRBV19 to TRBJ2-1, with TRBD2 identical over 11 bases. V was clipped by 3 bases and J by 0 bases; unmatched bases: 10. The CDR3 has 19 residues. Germline V gene sequence: CDR1 LNHDA, CDR2 SQIVND (reference sequence). The CDR3 spells CASSISGGAGPSSYNEQFF. CDR3 nucleotides: TGTGCCAGTAGTATTAGCGGGGGGGCTGGACCCAGCTCCTACAATGAGCAGTTCTTC.